This entry lists 27 T cell receptor beta chains sequenced from one sample in a study of T-cell memory formation after mild COVID-19 (dated by TCRdb to the early 2020s). The library was obtained by 5' RACE. The listed sequencing device is Illumina NovaSeq 6000. The public reads were run again by TCRdb, first through fastp at Q25 and then through MiXCR, and only productive beta chains were kept. Rows are combined by CDR3 protein, so each entry shows the most common genes and DNA. In all, the sample holds 250,000 or so distinct CDR3 sequences, and over 8.5% of those were seen once. The ten largest make up around a fifth of the sample. The material sequenced was PBMCs or a T cell subset sorted from them (not recorded which). These receptor sequences come from a man younger than 30 who had mild COVID-19 (a few samples of this study predate the infection). The sample titles of this study are shuffled in the database, so cell type and time point are left out; the donor was told from shared clones.

In this sample, this clonotype turned up a few times. The chain carries TRBV5-1 and TRBJ2-3; 8 positions match TRBD1. V lost 0 bases to trimming and J lost 5 bases; unmatched junction nucleotides: 2. The CDR3 totals 14 residues. Per germline, CDR1 SGHRS and CDR2 YFSETQ. CDR3 sequence (DNA): TGCGCCAGCAGCTTGGGACAGGGGAAAGATACGCAGTATTTT. Translation gives CASSLGQGKDTQYF.

This clonotype has just a few counts. The J gene is TRBJ1-4, the V gene TRBV6-1; possibly TRBD1 for D (6 bases). The germline CDR1 and CDR2 sequences are MNHNS and SASEGT. V was clipped by 3 bases and J by 5 bases, with 13 bases between them. This CDR3 has 15 residues. The DNA for the CDR3 is TGTGCCAGCAGTGACAGGGGTGTCCTGAATGAAAAACTGTTTTTT. Amino acids: CASSDRGVLNEKLFF.

Only a few counts were recorded for this clonotype. This chain links TRBV15 with TRBJ1-1; D might be TRBD1 (5 bases). The V gene's germline CDR1 is LNHNV and CDR2 YYDKDF (reference sequence). Trimming shortened V by 3 bases and J by 11 bases, and 16 bases separated the two germline ends. The CDR3 has 13 amino acids. The CDR3 reads CATSRGGVLGAFF. The CDR3 DNA follows: TGTGCCACCAGCAGGGGGGGGGTCCTAGGGGCTTTCTTT.

This clonotype was observed a few times. J is TRBJ1-3 and V is TRBV11-2; D remains ambiguous. Germline values: CDR1 SGHAT, CDR2 FQNNGV. The V gene lost 3 bases and the J gene lost 7 bases, with 10 bases spanning the gap. CDR3 length equals 13 residues. DNA for the CDR3: TGTGCCAGCAGCTTGGGGTCGAGGAACACCATATATTTT. Protein sequence: CASSLGSRNTIYF.

The V gene is TRBV11-2, the J gene TRBJ2-7, with a weak D call TRBD2 (6 bases). V dropped 4 bases and J dropped 0 bases, with 10 bases sitting between them. CDR1 and CDR2 (germline): SGHAT, FQNNGV. This CDR3 has 14 residues. The CDR3 loop reads CASSSTSISYEQYF. The CDR3 DNA is TGTGCCAGCAGCTCAACTAGCATCTCCTACGAGCAGTACTTC. Complete variable domain (other parts from reference TRBV11-2 and TRBJ2-7): EAGVAQSPRYKIIEKRQSVAFWCNPISGHATLYWYQQILGQGPKLLIQFQNNGVVDDSQLPKDRFSAERLKGVDSTLKIQPAKLEDSAVYLCASSSTSISYEQYFGPGTRLTVT.

This clonotype was picked up a small number of times. The chain couples TRBV5-6 to TRBJ2-4; maybe TRBD2 (5 bases). The CDR3 is 15 residues long. Trimming removed 4 bases at V and 0 bases at J, with 11 bases between. The germline gives CDR1 SGHDT, CDR2 YYEEEE. The CDR3 DNA is TGTGCCAGCAGCCGTTTCGGGGTAGCCAAAAACATTCAGTACTTC. Its protein product is CASSRFGVAKNIQYF. The variable domain in full, with the rest retrieved from reference TRBV5-6 and TRBJ2-4, is DAGVTQSPTHLIKTRGQQVTLRCSPKSGHDTVSWYQQALGQGPQFIFQYYEEEERQRGNFPDRFSGHQFPNYSSELNVNALLLGDSALYLCASSRFGVAKNIQYFGAGTRLSVL.

This clonotype was seen only a few times. The chain employs TRBV19 and TRBJ2-1; the match to TRBD1 covers 9 bases. The junction had 4 bases not matched to a gene; V was cut back by 3 bases and J by 4 bases. The CDR3 runs to 15 residues. Germline assignment: CDR1 LNHDA and CDR2 SQIVND (reference sequence). The CDR3 spells CASSMWTGEYNEQFF. The DNA for the CDR3 is TGTGCCAGTAGTATGTGGACAGGGGAATACAATGAGCAGTTCTTC.

V gene TRBV12-3 or TRBV12-4 combines with J gene TRBJ1-1; the D gene is possibly TRBD1 (5 bases). Trimming removed 7 bases from V and 4 bases from J, with 19 bases in between. The CDR3 runs to 15 residues. The CDR3, as DNA: TGTGCCAGCATACTGTGGGACTCCCAAGGCACTGAAGCTTTCTTT. It specifies CASILWDSQGTEAFF.

This chain links TRBV20-1 with TRBJ2-1; TRBD2 agrees at 8 bases. The V gene end was trimmed by 6 bases and the J gene end by 9 bases; junction bases not matched to a gene: 13. The CDR3 contains 14 residues. CDR1 is DFQATT, CDR2 SNEGSKA, per germline (reference sequence). The CDR3 is CSALREAGVSEQFF. Here the CDR3 DNA reads TGCAGTGCCCTCCGCGAAGCGGGGGTAAGTGAGCAGTTCTTC.

This clonotype has more than one count but fewer than ten. It may be a read error: a sequence one base away is much more abundant. The chain combines TRBV6-4 with TRBJ2-1; TRBD2 matches at 8 bases. The CDR3 has 15 amino acids. Looked up from germline, CDR1 is MRHNA and CDR2 is SNTAGT. With 1 base clipped from V and 2 bases from J, the junction kept 1 base outside the gene matches. The CDR3 loop reads CASSDYSGAYNEQFF. The CDR3, as DNA: TGTGCCAGCAGTGACTATAGCGGGGCCTACAATGAGCAGTTCTTC.

The table lists this clonotype with many counts. The chain is built from TRBV5-1 and TRBJ2-6; D gene uncertain. The CDR3 extends over 17 amino acids. Per germline, CDR1 SGHRS and CDR2 YFSETQ. V lost 4 bases to trimming and J lost 0 bases, with 14 bases between them. The CDR3: CASSLRSGSSGANVLTF. CDR3 nucleotides: TGCGCCAGCAGCCTTCGATCTGGAAGCTCTGGGGCCAACGTCCTGACTTTC.

This clonotype turned up a few times. The chain is built from TRBV18 and TRBJ1-1; TRBD1 matches 10 bases. Germline V CDR1 and CDR2: KGHSH, LQKENI. V trimming: 3 bases; J trimming: 5 bases; junction bases outside the gene matches: 6. The CDR3 extends over 15 amino acids. The CDR3 reads CASSPISGQGTEAFF. The CDR3 DNA reads as TGTGCCAGCTCACCGATCTCGGGACAGGGGACTGAAGCTTTCTTT.

V and J are TRBV10-3 and TRBJ1-6; TRBD1 matches 7 bases. Germline loops: CDR1 ENHRY, CDR2 SYGVKD. The CDR3 consists of 14 residues. J lost 7 bases, V lost 6 bases, and 6 bases had no gene match. The CDR3 here is CAISRQGPNSPLHF. In DNA, the CDR3 is TGTGCCATCAGCCGACAGGGTCCAAATTCACCCCTCCACTTT.

This clonotype has at least ten counts. The V gene is TRBV20-1, the J gene TRBJ2-7; D possibly uses TRBD1 or TRBD2 (5 bases each). CDR3 length: 16 amino acids. Trimming pared 4 bases from V and 7 bases from J, leaving 26 bases between. The V gene's germline CDR1 is DFQATT and CDR2 SNEGSKA (reference sequence). DNA for the CDR3: TGCAGTGCTATGGGGGAACGTTGGGGATCTCTACGTGAGCAGTACTTC. Its protein product is CSAMGERWGSLREQYF.

In this sample, this clonotype turned up a few times. The chain links TRBV5-8 to TRBJ2-3, with 7 bases matching TRBD1. The V gene's germline CDR1 is SGHTS and CDR2 YDEGEE. This CDR3 comprises 13 residues. V was pared by 4 bases and J by 5 bases, with 4 bases of the junction left unmatched. The CDR3 reads CASSPRTGDTQYF. The DNA of the CDR3 is TGTGCCAGCAGCCCCCGGACAGGAGATACGCAGTATTTT.

The genes are TRBV4-1 and TRBJ2-7; a weak D match, TRBD1 (5 bases). The CDR3 runs 15 residues. Trimming cost V 1 base and J 0 bases, with 10 bases left between them. Per germline, CDR1 MGHRA and CDR2 YSYEKL. The CDR3 DNA reads as TGCGCCAGCAGCCAAGCTGTAGACAGCTCCTACGAGCAGTACTTC. Amino acid sequence: CASSQAVDSSYEQYF.

This chain joins TRBV18 and TRBJ1-5; a weak D match, TRBD1 (5 bases). Germline V gene lookup returns CDR1 KGHSH and CDR2 LQKENI. The CDR3 sequence is 14 residues long. The V gene lost 8 bases and the J gene lost 1 base, with 12 bases spanning the gap. CDR3 region: CASTRGESNQPQHF. In nucleotides, the CDR3 is TGTGCCAGCACTCGGGGGGAAAGCAATCAGCCCCAGCATTTT.

The table lists this clonotype with many counts. The V and J genes are TRBV3-1 and TRBJ2-3, with D perhaps TRBD1 (6 bases). This CDR3 is 14 amino acids long. V was clipped by 6 bases and J by 2 bases, with 12 bases between them. The V gene's germline CDR1 is LGHDT and CDR2 YNNKEL (reference sequence). The CDR3 spells CASSLRGFTDTQYF. CDR3 DNA: TGTGCCAGCAGTCTTAGGGGGTTCACAGATACGCAGTATTTT.

This clonotype has at least ten counts. This chain joins TRBV27 and TRBJ1-6; D perhaps matches TRBD1 (5 bases). Trimming shortened V by 3 bases and J by 6 bases, and 9 bases separated the two germline ends. Germline loops: CDR1 MNHEY, CDR2 SMNVEV (reference sequence). This CDR3 is 14 amino acids long. The CDR3 spells CASSLRGGNSPLHF. The CDR3 DNA is TGTGCCAGCAGTTTGAGGGGCGGTAATTCACCCCTCCACTTT.

The chain joins TRBV20-1 to TRBJ2-2, with unresolved D. V was trimmed by 6 bases and J by 0 bases, leaving 11 bases between them. CDR3 size: 14 residues. Per germline, CDR1 DFQATT and CDR2 SNEGSKA (reference sequence). CDR3 in amino acids: CSAPRRTNTGELFF. The CDR3 DNA is TGCAGTGCACCCAGACGGACGAACACCGGGGAGCTGTTTTTT.

This clonotype was seen ten or more times. V and J are TRBV12-3 or TRBV12-4 and TRBJ1-2; D not certain. Trimming cost V 2 bases and J 4 bases, with 8 bases left between them. The CDR3 runs to 13 residues. CDR3 nucleotides: TGTGCCAGCAGTTTAATGAGGGTCTATGGCTACACCTTC. It yields the protein CASSLMRVYGYTF.

V usage is TRBV7-9 and J usage is TRBJ2-3; D uncertain. Germline V gene data show CDR1 as SEHNR and CDR2 as FQNEAQ (reference sequence). V dropped 4 bases and J dropped 0 bases, with 11 bases sitting between them. CDR3 length equals 15 residues. The CDR3 protein is CASSYGLESTDTQYF. The CDR3 DNA is TGTGCCAGCAGCTACGGTTTGGAAAGCACAGATACGCAGTATTTT. The variable domain in full, completed from reference TRBV7-9 and TRBJ2-3, reads DTGVSQNPRHKITKRGQNVTFRCDPISEHNRLYWYRQTLGQGPEFLTYFQNEAQLEKSRLLSDRFSAERPKGSFSTLEIQRTEQGDSAMYLCASSYGLESTDTQYFGPGTRLTVL.

This clonotype was observed many times. The J gene is TRBJ2-5, the V gene TRBV5-1; D is uncertain. This CDR3 contains 17 residues. Per the germline V gene, CDR1 is SGHRS and CDR2 is YFSETQ. Trimming pared 3 bases from V and 2 bases from J, leaving 20 bases between. CDR3 in amino acids: CASSSALDGLLQETQYF. In DNA, the CDR3 is TGCGCCAGCAGCTCTGCTCTGGACGGGCTCCTTCAAGAGACCCAGTACTTC. Full variable domain (outside the CDR3, taken from reference TRBV5-1 and TRBJ2-5): KAGVTQTPRYLIKTRGQQVTLSCSPISGHRSVSWYQQTPGQGLQFLFEYFSETQRNKGNFPGRFSGRQFSNSRSEMNVSTLELGDSALYLCASSSALDGLLQETQYFGPGTRLLVL.

The chain has TRBV24-1 and TRBJ2-2, with D unresolved. This CDR3 is 14 amino acids long. Trimming pared 6 bases from V and 1 base from J, leaving 8 bases between. The germline CDR1 and CDR2 sequences are KGHDR and SFDVKD. CDR3 nucleotides: TGTGCCACCAGTAGTCGGGTGAACACCGGGGAGCTGTTTTTT. This sequence encodes CATSSRVNTGELFF.

This clonotype was counted a few times. The chain uses TRBV5-6 and TRBJ2-2; D ambiguous. Germline V gene lookup returns CDR1 SGHDT and CDR2 YYEEEE. CDR3 length equals 16 residues. V was pared by 0 bases and J by 0 bases, with 9 bases between. The CDR3 DNA is TGTGCCAGCAGCTTGGCAGGCCCCACGAACACCGGGGAGCTGTTTTTT. Translated: CASSLAGPTNTGELFF.

This clonotype was counted between two and nine times. J is TRBJ2-7 and V is TRBV6-1; 7 bases are a match to TRBD1. This CDR3 is built from 15 residues. Trimming at V came to 7 bases and at J to 3 bases, leaving 12 bases not matched to a gene. CDR1 is MNHNS, CDR2 SASEGT, per germline. CDR3 nucleotide sequence: TGTGCCAGCACTCTTTTCCCGGGACAGTTCTACGAGCAGTACGTC. Residues: CASTLFPGQFYEQYV.

This clonotype was recorded a few times. V gene TRBV18 combines with J gene TRBJ1-1, with a weak D call TRBD1 (6 bases). This CDR3 has 16 residues. Germline CDR1 is KGHSH and CDR2 is LQKENI. The V end lost 3 bases, the J end lost 1 base, and 15 bases lay between the germline ends. The CDR3 loop is CASSPRRGDGNTEAFF. CDR3 nucleotide sequence: TGTGCCAGCTCACCGCGAAGGGGGGACGGGAACACTGAAGCTTTCTTT.